The subject of this entry is one TCR beta chain. Its antigen is still unknown. This entry belongs to a study of blood T cells in healthy people across ages. Whole-study findings and limits: Total diversity from one million sequenced T cells was likely underestimated. Observed TCR beta diversity showed a strong correlation with the percentage of naive T cells as measured by flow cytometry.

A sample-barcoded 5' primer and a J-beta primer mix were used in a second PCR of roughly 6 to 12 cycles. One entry per CDR3 protein results from TCRdb running MiXCR on the 5' RACE reads. The sample records hundreds of thousands of distinct CDR3 sequences, roughly 58% being singletons. Germline V lookup: CDR1 SQVTM, CDR2 ANQGSEA. Trimming took 4 bases from V and 1 from J, leaving 7 bases between them. The CDR3 is 12 amino acids. The source of this sequence is a man aged 60-69 years in good health. Source material: blood. The chain employs TRBV29-1 and TRBJ1-2, with D maybe TRBD1 (5 bases). The CDR3 reads CSVAQGNYGYTF. CDR3 DNA: TGCAGCGTTGCTCAGGGTAACTATGGCTACACCTTC.